The 10 T cell receptor beta chains in this list originate from one sample, sequenced in a study of blood T cells in healthy people across ages. A sample-barcoded 5' primer and a J-beta primer mix were used in a second PCR of roughly 7 to 12 cycles. TCRdb used MiXCR to reprocess the 5' RACE reads, holding one entry per CDR3 protein. The table records some 1.5 million distinct CDR3 sequences, about 30% of them present only once. The sample comprised blood. These receptor sequences come from a woman aged 25 to 39 in good health.

V gene TRBV20-1 combines with J gene TRBJ2-1; possible D gene TRBD2, 6 bases. The CDR3 is 15 residues long. From germline, CDR1 is DFQATT and CDR2 SNEGSKA (reference sequence). V lost 7 bases, J lost 4 bases, and 20 bases lay in between. The CDR3 sequence: CSGVMAGRAYNEQFF. In DNA form, the CDR3 reads TGCAGTGGGGTGATGGCGGGGCGCGCTTACAATGAGCAGTTCTTC.

This chain uses TRBV6-1 with TRBJ2-5; possible D gene TRBD2, 6 bases. Germline-derived CDR1 and CDR2 are MNHNS and SASEGT. The CDR3 is 15 amino acids. V was pared by 3 bases and J by 0 bases, with 11 bases between. The CDR3 here is CASSEGGGYQETQYF. CDR3 coding DNA: TGTGCCAGCAGTGAGGGCGGAGGGTACCAAGAGACCCAGTACTTC.

This clonotype came up many times. J is TRBJ2-1 and V is TRBV11-2; 9 bases line up with TRBD2. V shed 5 bases and J 8 bases; nucleotides not matched to a gene: 10. The CDR3 length is 15 residues. Germline V CDR1 and CDR2: SGHAT, FQNNGV. The CDR3 bases are TGTGCCAGCAGCCCCCTAGCGGGGTTGGCGCATGAGCAGTTCTTC. Protein: CASSPLAGLAHEQFF.

This clonotype was detected only once. As DNA, the CDR3 is TGCGCCAGCATGAACGGCCTGGGGACTAGCGGTGAGGAGACCCAGTACTTC. Residues: CASMNGLGTSGEETQYF. The chain has TRBV5-1 and TRBJ2-5, with 11 positions matching TRBD2. Germline V gives CDR1 SGHRS, CDR2 YFSETQ. The junction had 15 bases not matched to a gene; V was cut back by 6 bases and J by 5 bases. This CDR3 is 17 amino acids long.

The chain links TRBV28 to TRBJ2-1; 9 positions agree with TRBD2. This CDR3 has 15 residues. Germline V gene lookup returns CDR1 MDHEN and CDR2 SYDVKM. V shed 0 bases, J shed 5 bases, and the junction held 2 bases outside the gene matches. The DNA for the CDR3 is TGTGCCAGCAGTTTATGGCGGGGGGGGGACAATGAGCAGTTCTTC. Translation gives CASSLWRGGDNEQFF.

This clonotype was picked up a small number of times. The gene calls are TRBV10-2 and TRBJ2-1; D unclear. The V gene lost 8 bases and the J gene lost 8 bases, with 10 bases spanning the gap. The germline gives CDR1 WSHSY, CDR2 SAAADI. The CDR3 totals 11 residues. Here the CDR3 reads CASGPGYEQFF. In DNA, the CDR3 is TGCGCCAGCGGCCCAGGTTATGAGCAGTTCTTC.

In this sample, this clonotype turned up a few times. The rearrangement joins TRBV20-1 to TRBJ2-7; D not resolved. Germline V gene data show CDR1 as DFQATT and CDR2 as SNEGSKA (reference sequence). This CDR3 has 13 residues. V shed 2 bases and J shed 4 bases, with 12 bases lying between them. CDR3 nucleotide sequence: TGCAGTGCTAGACCAGTAGCCGTGTACGAGCAGTACTTC. This gives the protein CSARPVAVYEQYF.

Turning to this clonotype: Just one base apart from a much larger clone, this may be a read error. This sequence joins TRBV7-9 and TRBJ2-7, with D perhaps TRBD2 (6 bases). This CDR3 is built from 15 residues. V lost 9 bases to trimming and J lost 7 bases, with 25 bases between them. Germline loops: CDR1 SEHNR, CDR2 FQNEAQ (reference sequence). The DNA for the CDR3 is TGTGCCAGGAGCCCCAAGCTACGCCTGGGGAGGGAGCAGTACTTC. As protein: CARSPKLRLGREQYF. The full variable domain, rest sourced from reference TRBV7-9 and TRBJ2-7, is DTGVSQNPRHKITKRGQNVTFRCDPISEHNRLYWYRQTLGQGPEFLTYFQNEAQLEKSRLLSDRFSAERPKGSFSTLEIQRTEQGDSAMYLCARSPKLRLGREQYFGPGTRLTVT.

The table lists this clonotype with many counts. The gene calls are TRBV12-3 or TRBV12-4 and TRBJ2-6, with D perhaps TRBD2 (6 bases). This CDR3 region has 15 residues. V lost 6 bases to trimming and J lost 7 bases, with 16 bases between them. The CDR3 coding sequence is TGTGCCAGCAGCCCTGCGGGGTGGAATGCCAACGTCCTGACTTTC. It specifies CASSPAGWNANVLTF.

The CDR3 DNA reads as TGTGCCAGCAGAAATAGCGGGAGGGCCCGGAATGAGCAGTACTTC. This codes for CASRNSGRARNEQYF. This chain connects TRBV6-2 or TRBV6-3 to TRBJ2-4, with 11 bases identical to TRBD2. The CDR3 sequence is 15 residues long. The J segment lost 13 bases and the V segment lost 6 bases, leaving 14 bases of the junction unmatched. Germline V CDR1 and CDR2: MNHEY, SVGEGT.